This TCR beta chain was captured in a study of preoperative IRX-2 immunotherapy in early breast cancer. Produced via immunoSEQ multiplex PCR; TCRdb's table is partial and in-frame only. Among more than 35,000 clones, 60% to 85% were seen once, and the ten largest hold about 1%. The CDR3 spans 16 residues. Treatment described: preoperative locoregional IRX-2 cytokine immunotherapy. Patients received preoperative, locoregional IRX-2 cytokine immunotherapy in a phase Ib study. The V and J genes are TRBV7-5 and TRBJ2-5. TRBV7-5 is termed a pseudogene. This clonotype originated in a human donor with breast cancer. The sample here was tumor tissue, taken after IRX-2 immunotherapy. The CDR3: CASSPKGASIQETQYF. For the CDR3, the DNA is TGTGCCAGCAGCCCGAAAGGTGCCAGCATCCAAGAGACCCAGTACTTC.